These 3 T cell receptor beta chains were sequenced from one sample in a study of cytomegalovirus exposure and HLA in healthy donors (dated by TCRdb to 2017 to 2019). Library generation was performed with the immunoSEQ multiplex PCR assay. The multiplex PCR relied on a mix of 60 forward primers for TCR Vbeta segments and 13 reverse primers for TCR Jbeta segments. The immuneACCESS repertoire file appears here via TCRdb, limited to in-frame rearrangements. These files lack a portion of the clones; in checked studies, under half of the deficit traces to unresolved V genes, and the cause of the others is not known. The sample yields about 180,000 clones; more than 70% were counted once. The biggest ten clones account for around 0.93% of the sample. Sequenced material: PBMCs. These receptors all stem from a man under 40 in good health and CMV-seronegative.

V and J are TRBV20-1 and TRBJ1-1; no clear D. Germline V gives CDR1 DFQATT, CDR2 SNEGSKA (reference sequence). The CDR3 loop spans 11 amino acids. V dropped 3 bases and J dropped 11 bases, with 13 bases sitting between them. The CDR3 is CSASFSRAAFF. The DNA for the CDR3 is TGCAGTGCTAGTTTTTCGAGGGCCGCTTTCTTT.

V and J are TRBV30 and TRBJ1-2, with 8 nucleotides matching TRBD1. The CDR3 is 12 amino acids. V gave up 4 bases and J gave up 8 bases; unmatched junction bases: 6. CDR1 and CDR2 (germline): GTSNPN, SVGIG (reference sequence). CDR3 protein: CAWTQGAGGYTF. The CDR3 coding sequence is TGTGCCTGGACCCAGGGGGCGGGAGGCTACACCTTC.

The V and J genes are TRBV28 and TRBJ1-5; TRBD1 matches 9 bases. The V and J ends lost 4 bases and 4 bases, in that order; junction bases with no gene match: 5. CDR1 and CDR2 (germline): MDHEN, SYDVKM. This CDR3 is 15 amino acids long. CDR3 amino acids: CASSSRDRVNQPQHF. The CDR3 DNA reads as TGTGCCAGCAGTTCCCGGGACAGGGTAAATCAGCCCCAGCATTTT.